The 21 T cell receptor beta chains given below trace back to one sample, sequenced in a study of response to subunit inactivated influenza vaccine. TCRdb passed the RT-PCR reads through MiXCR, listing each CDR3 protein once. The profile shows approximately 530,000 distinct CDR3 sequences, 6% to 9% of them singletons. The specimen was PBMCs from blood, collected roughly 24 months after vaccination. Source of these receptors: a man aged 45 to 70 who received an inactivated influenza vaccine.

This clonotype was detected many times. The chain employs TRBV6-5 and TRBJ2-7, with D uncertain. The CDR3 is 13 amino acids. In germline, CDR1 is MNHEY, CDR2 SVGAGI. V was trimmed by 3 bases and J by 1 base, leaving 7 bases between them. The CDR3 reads CASSYGWSYEQYF. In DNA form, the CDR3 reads TGTGCCAGCAGTTATGGTTGGTCCTACGAGCAGTACTTC.

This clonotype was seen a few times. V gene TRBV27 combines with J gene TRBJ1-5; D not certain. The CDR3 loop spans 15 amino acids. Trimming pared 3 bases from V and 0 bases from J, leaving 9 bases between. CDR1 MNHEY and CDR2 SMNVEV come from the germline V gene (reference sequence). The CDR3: CASSFASGSNQPQHF. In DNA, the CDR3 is TGTGCCAGCAGTTTCGCTAGCGGTAGCAATCAGCCCCAGCATTTT.

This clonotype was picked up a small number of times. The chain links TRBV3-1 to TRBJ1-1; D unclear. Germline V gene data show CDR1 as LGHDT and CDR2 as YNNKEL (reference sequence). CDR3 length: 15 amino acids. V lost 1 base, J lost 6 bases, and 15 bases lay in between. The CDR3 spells CASSQGWEGLSEAFF. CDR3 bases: TGTGCCAGCAGCCAAGGGTGGGAAGGGTTATCTGAAGCTTTCTTT. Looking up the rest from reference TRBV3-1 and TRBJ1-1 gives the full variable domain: DTAVSQTPKYLVTQMGNDKSIKCEQNLGHDTMYWYKQDSKKFLKIMFSYNNKELIINETVPNRFSPKSPDKAHLNLHINSLELGDSAVYFCASSQGWEGLSEAFFGQGTRLTVV.

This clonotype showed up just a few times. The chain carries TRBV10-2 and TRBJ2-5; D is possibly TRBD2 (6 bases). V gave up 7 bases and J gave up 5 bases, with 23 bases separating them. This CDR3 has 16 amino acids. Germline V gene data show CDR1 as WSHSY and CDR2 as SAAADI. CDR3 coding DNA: TGCGCCAGCACCCCCATCTTTGGGGAGGAGAGGGAGACCCAGTACTTC. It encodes CASTPIFGEERETQYF.

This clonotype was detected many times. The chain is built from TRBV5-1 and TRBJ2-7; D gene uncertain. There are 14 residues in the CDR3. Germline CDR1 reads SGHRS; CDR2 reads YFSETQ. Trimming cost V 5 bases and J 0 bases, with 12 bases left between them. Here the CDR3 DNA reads TGCGCCAGCAGGGGCAGTACCAGCTCCTACGAGCAGTACTTC. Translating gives CASRGSTSSYEQYF.

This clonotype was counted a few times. The CDR3 protein is CATSDQGQGYQETQYF. CDR3 DNA sequence: TGTGCCACCAGTGACCAGGGACAGGGCTACCAAGAGACCCAGTACTTC. The J gene is TRBJ2-5, the V gene TRBV24-1; 9 nucleotides align to TRBD1. V dropped 4 bases and J dropped 0; count of bases not matched to a gene: 5. CDR1 and CDR2 (germline): KGHDR, SFDVKD. This CDR3 is 16 amino acids long.

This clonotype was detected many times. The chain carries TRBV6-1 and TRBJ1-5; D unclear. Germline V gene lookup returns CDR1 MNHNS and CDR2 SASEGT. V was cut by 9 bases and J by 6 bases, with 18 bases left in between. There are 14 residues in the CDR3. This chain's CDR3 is CASSDDRGSQPQHF. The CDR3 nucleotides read TGTGCCAGTTCGGATGATCGGGGAAGTCAGCCCCAGCATTTT.

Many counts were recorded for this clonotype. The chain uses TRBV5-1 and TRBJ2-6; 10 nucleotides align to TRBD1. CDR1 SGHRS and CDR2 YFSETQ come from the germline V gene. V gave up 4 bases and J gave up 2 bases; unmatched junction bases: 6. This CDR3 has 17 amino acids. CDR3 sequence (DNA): TGCGCCAGCAGCAAAACCGGGACAGGGGCTGGGGCCAACGTCCTGACTTTC. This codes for CASSKTGTGAGANVLTF.

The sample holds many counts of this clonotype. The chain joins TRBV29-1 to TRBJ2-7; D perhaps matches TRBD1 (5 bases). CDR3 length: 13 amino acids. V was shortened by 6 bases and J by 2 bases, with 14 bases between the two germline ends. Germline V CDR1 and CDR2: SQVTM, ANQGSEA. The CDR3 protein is CSVRVLETYEQYF. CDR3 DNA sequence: TGCAGCGTCAGGGTTTTAGAGACCTACGAGCAGTACTTC.

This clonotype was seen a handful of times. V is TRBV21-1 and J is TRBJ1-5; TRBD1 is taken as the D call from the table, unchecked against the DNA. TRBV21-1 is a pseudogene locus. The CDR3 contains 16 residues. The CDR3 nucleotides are TGTGCCAGCAGCACCCGGACCGGGGCCTGTTTTCAGCCCCAGCATTTT. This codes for CASSTRTGACFQPQHF.

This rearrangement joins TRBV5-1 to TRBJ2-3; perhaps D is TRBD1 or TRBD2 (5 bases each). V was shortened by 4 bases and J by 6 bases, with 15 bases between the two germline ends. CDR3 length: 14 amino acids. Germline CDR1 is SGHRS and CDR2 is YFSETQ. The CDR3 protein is CASSPILGDDTQYF. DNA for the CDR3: TGCGCCAGCAGCCCGATCCTGGGGGACGATACGCAGTATTTT.

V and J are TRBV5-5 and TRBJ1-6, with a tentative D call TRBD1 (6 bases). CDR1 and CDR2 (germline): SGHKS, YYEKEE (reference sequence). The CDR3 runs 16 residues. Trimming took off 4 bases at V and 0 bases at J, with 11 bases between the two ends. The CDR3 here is CASSLRQDSYNSPLHF. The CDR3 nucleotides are TGTGCCAGCAGCCTCCGACAGGACTCCTATAATTCACCCCTCCACTTT.

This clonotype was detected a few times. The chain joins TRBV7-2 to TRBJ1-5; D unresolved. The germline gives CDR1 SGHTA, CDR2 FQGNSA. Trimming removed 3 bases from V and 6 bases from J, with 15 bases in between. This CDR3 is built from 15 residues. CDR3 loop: CASSFDGGSGQPQHF. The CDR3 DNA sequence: TGTGCCAGCAGCTTCGACGGAGGATCTGGTCAGCCCCAGCATTTT.

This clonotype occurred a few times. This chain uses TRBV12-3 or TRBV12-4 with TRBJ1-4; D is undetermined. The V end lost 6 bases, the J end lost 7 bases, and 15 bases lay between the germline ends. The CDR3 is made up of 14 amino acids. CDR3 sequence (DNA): TGTGCCAGCAGCACCCGACGGGCCGGTGAAAAACTGTTTTTT. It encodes CASSTRRAGEKLFF.

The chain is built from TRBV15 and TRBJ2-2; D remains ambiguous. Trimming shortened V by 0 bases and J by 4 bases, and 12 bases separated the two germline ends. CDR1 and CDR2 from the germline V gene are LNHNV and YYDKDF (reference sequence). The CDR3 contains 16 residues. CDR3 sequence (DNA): TGTGCCACCAGCAGAGATCGAGTACAGTTCACCGGGGAGCTGTTTTTT. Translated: CATSRDRVQFTGELFF.

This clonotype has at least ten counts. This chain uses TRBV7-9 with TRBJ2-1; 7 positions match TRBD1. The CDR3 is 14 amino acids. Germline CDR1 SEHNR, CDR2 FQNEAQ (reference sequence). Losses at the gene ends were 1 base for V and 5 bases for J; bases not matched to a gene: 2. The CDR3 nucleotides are TGTGCCAGCAGCTTAGGCCAGGGGGACAATGAGCAGTTCTTC. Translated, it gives CASSLGQGDNEQFF.

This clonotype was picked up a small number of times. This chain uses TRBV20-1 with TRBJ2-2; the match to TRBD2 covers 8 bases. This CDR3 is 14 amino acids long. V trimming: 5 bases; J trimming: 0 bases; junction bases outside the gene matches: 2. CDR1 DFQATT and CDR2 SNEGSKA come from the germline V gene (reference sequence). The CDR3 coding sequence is TGCAGTGCTGAGCGGGGGTCGAACACCGGGGAGCTGTTTTTT. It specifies CSAERGSNTGELFF.

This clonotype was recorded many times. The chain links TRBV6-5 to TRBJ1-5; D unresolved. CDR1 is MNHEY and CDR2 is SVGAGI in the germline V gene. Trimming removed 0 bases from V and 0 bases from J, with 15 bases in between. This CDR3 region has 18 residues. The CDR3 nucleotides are TGTGCCAGCAGTTACTCGGGCAGAAACCTATATAGCAATCAGCCCCAGCATTTT. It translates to CASSYSGRNLYSNQPQHF.

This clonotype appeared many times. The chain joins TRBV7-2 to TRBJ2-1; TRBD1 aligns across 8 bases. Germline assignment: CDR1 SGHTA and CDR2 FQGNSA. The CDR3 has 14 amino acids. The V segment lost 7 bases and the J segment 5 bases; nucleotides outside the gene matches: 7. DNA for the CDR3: TGTGCCAGCAACAACAGGGGGATCGACAATGAGCAGTTCTTC. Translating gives CASNNRGIDNEQFF.

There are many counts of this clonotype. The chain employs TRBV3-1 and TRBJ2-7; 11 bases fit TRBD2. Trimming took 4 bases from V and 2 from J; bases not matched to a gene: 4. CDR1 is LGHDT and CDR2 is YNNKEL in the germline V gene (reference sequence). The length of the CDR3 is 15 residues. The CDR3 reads CASSPLAGGAYEQYF. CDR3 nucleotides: TGTGCCAGCAGCCCTCTAGCGGGAGGTGCCTACGAGCAGTACTTC.

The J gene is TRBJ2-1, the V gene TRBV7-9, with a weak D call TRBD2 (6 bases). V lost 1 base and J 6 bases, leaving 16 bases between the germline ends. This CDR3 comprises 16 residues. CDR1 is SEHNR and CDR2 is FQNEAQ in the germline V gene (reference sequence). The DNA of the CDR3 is TGTGCCAGCAGCTTAGGGAGGGGCGATCCCTCCAATGAGCAGTTCTTC. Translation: CASSLGRGDPSNEQFF.